The TCR beta chain described here comes from a study of CD8 T cells in ankylosing spondylitis. Study conclusions and caveats: Blood from ankylosing spondylitis patients appeared to carry a characteristic eight-variant TCR beta motif.

TCRdb reanalysed the 5' RACE reads using MiXCR and keeps one entry per CDR3 protein. The table includes around 220,000 distinct CDR3 sequences, 15% to 20% detected once. There are a few counts of this clonotype. Its antigen is currently unknown. This clonotype originated in a male donor with ankylosing spondylitis. Sequencing was carried out using blood, either unsorted or a sorted T cell fraction (not recorded which).

CDR3 loop: CSVEGWEDQPQHF. The CDR3 bases are TGCAGCGTTGAAGGGTGGGAAGATCAGCCCCAGCATTTT. V and J are TRBV29-1 and TRBJ1-5; D not certain. The CDR3 is 13 amino acids. V lost 1 base and J 5 bases, leaving 9 bases between the germline ends. The germline V gene has CDR1 SQVTM and CDR2 ANQGSEA.